These 14 T cell receptor beta chains share one sample of origin, sequenced in a study of CD8+ T cells in alopecia areata. Indicated treatment: oral pan-JAK inhibitor, 5-10 mg twice daily. It was cDNA, reverse transcribed from extracted RNA, that served as the sequencing template. Data came from immunoSEQ multiplex PCR; TCRdb stores just in-frame clones and leaves some out. The sample holds some 200,000 clones, around 56% seen once. The sample consisted of CD4+ T cells sorted from blood, taken at week 4, from a patient treated with tofacitinib. These receptors originate from a human donor with alopecia areata.

The chain carries TRBV30 and TRBJ1-4; D call uncertain. This CDR3 spans 12 amino acids. V was clipped by 3 bases and J by 7 bases, with 9 bases between them. Germline assignment: CDR1 GTSNPN and CDR2 SVGIG (reference sequence). In DNA, the CDR3 is TGTGCCTGGAGATATTTGAGTGAAAAACTGTTTTTT. Amino acid sequence: CAWRYLSEKLFF.

This chain links TRBV20-1 with TRBJ2-5; D perhaps matches TRBD2 (6 bases). V dropped 8 bases and J dropped 1 base, with 8 bases sitting between them. There are 11 residues in the CDR3. CDR1 is DFQATT and CDR2 is SNEGSKA in the germline V gene (reference sequence). The CDR3 nucleotides read TGCAGTTTACTAGCCCAAGAGACCCAGTACTTC. It translates to CSLLAQETQYF.

The CDR3 coding sequence is TGTGCCAGCAGCCAATCAAGGCAGAGCATCGGGGAGCTGTTTTTT. Translated: CASSQSRQSIGELFF. The V call is TRBV4-2, the J call TRBJ2-2; D uncertain. This CDR3 spans 15 amino acids. Germline V gene sequence: CDR1 LGHNA, CDR2 YNFKEQ. V shed 2 bases and J shed 7 bases, with 14 bases lying between them.

Notes on this clone: As the CDR3 is not closed by the conserved phenylalanine or tryptophan, this likely results from a read error. The DNA is omitted, as the CDR3 cannot be located on it reliably, and the CDR3 follows TCRdb's listing. This CDR3 is CAWSPSIGAAGAHLGV. J is TRBJ1-2 and V is TRBV30. CDR1 is GTSNPN and CDR2 is SVGIG in the germline V gene (reference sequence). A total of 16 residues make up the CDR3, ends included.

The chain recombines TRBV25-1 with TRBJ2-7; D might be TRBD2 (5 bases). Germline V CDR1 and CDR2: MGHDK, SYGVNS. V lost 8 bases and J 7 bases, leaving 12 bases between the germline ends. The CDR3 is 11 amino acids. In DNA, the CDR3 is TGTGCCAGCCGCGGGCAGGTGGAGCAGTACTTC. It translates to CASRGQVEQYF.

This clone was counted between two and nine times. The chain joins TRBV7-9 to TRBJ1-4; D call uncertain. The CDR3 consists of 14 residues. Trimming shortened V by 1 base and J by 6 bases, and 9 bases separated the two germline ends. Germline lookup yields CDR1 SEHNR and CDR2 FQNEAQ (reference sequence). DNA for the CDR3: TGTGCCAGCAGCTTAGGCCAGACCGATGAAAAACTGTTTTTT. Translating it yields CASSLGQTDEKLFF. Looking up the rest from reference TRBV7-9 and TRBJ1-4 gives the full variable domain: DTGVSQNPRHKITKRGQNVTFRCDPISEHNRLYWYRQTLGQGPEFLTYFQNEAQLEKSRLLSDRFSAERPKGSFSTLEIQRTEQGDSAMYLCASSLGQTDEKLFFGSGTQLSVL.

This clone was observed a single time. The chain carries TRBV5-6 and TRBJ2-2; D possibly uses TRBD1 or TRBD2 (5 bases each). Per the germline V gene, CDR1 is SGHDT and CDR2 is YYEEEE. The CDR3 length is 15 residues. V lost 4 bases to trimming and J lost 3 bases, with 13 bases between them. In nucleotides, the CDR3 is TGTGCCAGCAGCGGGGGTTGGCTCCACACCGGGGAGCTGTTTTTT. Translated: CASSGGWLHTGELFF.

The V call is TRBV12-5, the J call TRBJ2-6; D unclear. V was cut by 1 base and J by 0 bases, with 1 base left in between. Germline CDR1 LGHNT, CDR2 FRNRAP. CDR3 length: 14 residues. The CDR3 DNA is TGTGCTAGTGGTTTGGCCTCTGGGGCCAACGTCCTGACTTTC. Encoded protein: CASGLASGANVLTF.

A few counts support this clone. The V gene is TRBV7-9, the J gene TRBJ1-2; TRBD1 matches at 9 bases. In germline, CDR1 is SEHNR, CDR2 FQNEAQ (reference sequence). J lost 7 bases, V lost 4 bases, and 10 bases had no gene match. This CDR3 spans 15 amino acids. CDR3 DNA: TGTGCCAGCAGCTCGAGTCCCGGGACAGGGAGTGGCTACACCTTC. It specifies CASSSSPGTGSGYTF.

V usage is TRBV7-8 and J usage is TRBJ2-2; D may be TRBD1 or TRBD2 (5 bases each). V was shortened by 5 bases and J by 1 base, with 14 bases between the two germline ends. This CDR3 has 16 residues. The germline V gene encodes CDR1 SGHVS and CDR2 FQNEAQ. The CDR3 spells CASSRRGTGNTGELFF. CDR3 coding DNA: TGTGCCAGCAGCCGCCGTGGGACGGGGAACACCGGGGAGCTGTTTTTT.

In this sample, this clone turned up a few times. The chain joins TRBV4-2 to TRBJ2-7, with 9 bases aligning to TRBD1. Germline CDR1 and CDR2: LGHNA and YNFKEQ. The CDR3 sequence is 17 residues long. J gave up 2 bases and V 1 base, and 9 bases lay outside the gene matches. CDR3 in amino acids: CASSQGTGTGRTYEQYF. In DNA, the CDR3 is TGTGCCAGCAGCCAAGGGACCGGGACAGGGCGGACCTACGAGCAGTACTTC.

This clone was observed a few times. The chain couples TRBV27 to TRBJ1-6, with 8 bases lining up with TRBD1. Unmatched junction bases numbered 7, after V lost 6 bases and J lost 3 bases. CDR3 size: 16 residues. The germline CDR1 and CDR2 sequences are MNHEY and SMNVEV (reference sequence). The CDR3, as DNA: TGTGCCAGCAGACCTACAGGGGGAGGCTATAATTCACCCCTCCACTTT. It encodes CASRPTGGGYNSPLHF.

Turning to this clone: At one boundary the junction diverges from the germline segment, which might be a read error. The chain joins TRBV5-1 to TRBJ2-3; D is perhaps TRBD2 (7 bases). There are 16 residues in the CDR3. CDR1 and CDR2 (germline): SGHRS, YFSETQ. CDR3 sequence reads: CASSSRVGGGTDTQYF. In nucleotides, the CDR3 is TGCGCCAGCAGCTCGAGGGTAGGCGGGGGCACGGATACGCAGTATTTT.

This chain links TRBV7-8 with TRBJ1-5, with unresolved D. Trimming shortened V by 1 base and J by 5 bases, and 6 bases separated the two germline ends. CDR1 is SGHVS, CDR2 FQNEAQ, per germline. The CDR3 is made up of 13 amino acids. DNA for the CDR3: TGTGCCAGCAGCTTAGAGGGCGATCAGCCCCAGCATTTT. Its translation: CASSLEGDQPQHF. The complete variable domain, with remaining parts taken from reference TRBV7-8 and TRBJ1-5, reads GAGVSQSPRYKVAKRGQDVALRCDPISGHVSLFWYQQALGQGPEFLTYFQNEAQLDKSGLPSDRFFAERPEGSVSTLKIQRTQQEDSAVYLCASSLEGDQPQHFGDGTRLSIL.